The entry that follows covers one T cell receptor (beta chain) sequence. The antigen is unknown. The data were obtained in a study of T cell repertoires in cytomegalovirus infection. Study context: The study used recently identified HLA-C-restricted and well-studied HLA-B-restricted CMV epitopes. Public TCR beta signatures marked donors with CMV infection and the matching HLA.

V lost 7 bases, J lost 3 bases, and 12 bases lay in between. Germline V lookup: CDR1 MNHEY, CDR2 SMNVEV (reference sequence). This CDR3 contains 13 residues. Notes on the study in general: Totalled public TCR beta family frequency picked out people who carried CMV plus the relevant HLA. In two of eight donors, the top clonotype was HLA-C-restricted CMV-specific.

A single record per CDR3 protein comes from TCRdb applying MiXCR to the reads. The table has around 900,000 distinct CDR3 sequences, 30% to 40% seen once. This chain links TRBV27 with TRBJ1-1, with D unresolved. This sequence originates from a human donor in good health (CMV status not recorded). Some clones in this sample may be carry-over from other donors' samples. Material: cultured CD8+ T cells from PBMCs, obtained from culture after CMV antigen stimulation. The CDR3 coding sequence is TGTGCCAGCATGGGCAGCCGTTACACTGAAGCTTTCTTT. This gives the protein CASMGSRYTEAFF.